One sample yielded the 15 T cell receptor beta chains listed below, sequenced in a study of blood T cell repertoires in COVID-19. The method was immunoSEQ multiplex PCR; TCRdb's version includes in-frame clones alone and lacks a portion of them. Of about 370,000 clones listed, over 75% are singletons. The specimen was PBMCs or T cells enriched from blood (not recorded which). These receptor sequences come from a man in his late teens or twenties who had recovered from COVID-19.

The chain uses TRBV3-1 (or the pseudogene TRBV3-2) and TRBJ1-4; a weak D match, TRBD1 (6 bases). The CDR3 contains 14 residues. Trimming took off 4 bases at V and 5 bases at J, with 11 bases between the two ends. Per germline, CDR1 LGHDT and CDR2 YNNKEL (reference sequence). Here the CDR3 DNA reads TGTGCCAGCAGCCCGGGACATCCGAATGAAAAACTGTTTTTT. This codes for CASSPGHPNEKLFF.

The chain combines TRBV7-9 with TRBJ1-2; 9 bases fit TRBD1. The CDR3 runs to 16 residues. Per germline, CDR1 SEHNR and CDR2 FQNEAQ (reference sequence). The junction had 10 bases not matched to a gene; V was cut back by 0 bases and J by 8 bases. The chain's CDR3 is CASSLAWTGAFYGYTF. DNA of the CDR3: TGTGCCAGCAGCTTAGCGTGGACAGGGGCTTTTTACGGCTACACCTTC.

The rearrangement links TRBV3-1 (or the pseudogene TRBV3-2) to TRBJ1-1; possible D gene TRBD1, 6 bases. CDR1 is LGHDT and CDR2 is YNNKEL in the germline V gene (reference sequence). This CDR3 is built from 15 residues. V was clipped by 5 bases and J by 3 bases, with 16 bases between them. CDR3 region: CASSSTTGPYTEAFF. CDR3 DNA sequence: TGTGCCAGCAGCTCCACGACAGGACCGTACACTGAAGCTTTCTTT.

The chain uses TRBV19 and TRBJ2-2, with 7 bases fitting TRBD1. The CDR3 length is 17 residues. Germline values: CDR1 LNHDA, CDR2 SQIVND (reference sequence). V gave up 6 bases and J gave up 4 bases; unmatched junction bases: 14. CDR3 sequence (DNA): TGTGCCAGTAGCGACGAGAGACAGGGCCCAGCCACCGGGGAGCTGTTTTTT. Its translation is CASSDERQGPATGELFF.

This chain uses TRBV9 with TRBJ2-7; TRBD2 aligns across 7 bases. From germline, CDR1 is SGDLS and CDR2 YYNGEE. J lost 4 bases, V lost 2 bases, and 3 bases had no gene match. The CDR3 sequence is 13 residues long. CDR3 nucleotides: TGTGCCAGCAGCGTCGCAGCGGGGTACGAGCAGTACTTC. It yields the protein CASSVAAGYEQYF.

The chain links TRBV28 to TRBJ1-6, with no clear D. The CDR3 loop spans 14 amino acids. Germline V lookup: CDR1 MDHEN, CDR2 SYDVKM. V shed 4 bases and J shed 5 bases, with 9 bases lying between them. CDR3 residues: CASSSPNNNSPLHF. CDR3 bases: TGTGCCAGCAGTTCCCCAAACAATAATTCACCCCTCCACTTT.

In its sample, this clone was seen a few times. The CDR3 region is CASSYTNRALSEAFF. As DNA, the CDR3 is TGTGCCAGCAGTTACACCAACAGGGCCCTCTCTGAAGCTTTCTTT. V gene TRBV6-5 combines with J gene TRBJ1-1; D is possibly TRBD1 (6 bases). This CDR3 is 15 amino acids long. V was cut by 2 bases and J by 6 bases, with 16 bases left in between. From germline, CDR1 is MNHEY and CDR2 SVGAGI.

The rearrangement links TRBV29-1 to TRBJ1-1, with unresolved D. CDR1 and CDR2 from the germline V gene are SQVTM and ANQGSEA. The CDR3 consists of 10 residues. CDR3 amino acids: CSAGEAEAFF. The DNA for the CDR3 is TGCAGTGCTGGGGAGGCTGAAGCTTTCTTT.

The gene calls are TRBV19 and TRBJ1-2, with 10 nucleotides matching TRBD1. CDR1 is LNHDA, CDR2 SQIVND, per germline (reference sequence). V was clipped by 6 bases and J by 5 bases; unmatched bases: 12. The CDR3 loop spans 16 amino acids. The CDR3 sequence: CASSTSGTGAPYGYTF. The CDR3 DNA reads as TGTGCCAGTAGCACCTCCGGGACAGGGGCACCATATGGCTACACCTTC.

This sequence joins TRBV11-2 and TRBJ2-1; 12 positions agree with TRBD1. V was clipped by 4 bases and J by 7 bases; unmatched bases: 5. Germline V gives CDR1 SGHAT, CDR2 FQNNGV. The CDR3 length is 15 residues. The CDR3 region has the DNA TGTGCCAGCAGCTGGGGACAGGGGGCTGGGAATGAGCAGTTCTTC. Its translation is CASSWGQGAGNEQFF.

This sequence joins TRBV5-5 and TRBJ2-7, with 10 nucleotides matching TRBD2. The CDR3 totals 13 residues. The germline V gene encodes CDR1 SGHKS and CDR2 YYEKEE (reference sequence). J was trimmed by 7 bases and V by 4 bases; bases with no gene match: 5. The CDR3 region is CASSTGLAREQYF. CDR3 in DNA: TGTGCCAGCAGCACGGGACTAGCGCGAGAGCAGTACTTC.

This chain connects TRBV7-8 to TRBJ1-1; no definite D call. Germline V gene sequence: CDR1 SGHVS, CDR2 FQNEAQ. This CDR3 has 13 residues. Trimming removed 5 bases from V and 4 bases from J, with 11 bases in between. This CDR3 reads CASSGPLTTEAFF. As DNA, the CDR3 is TGTGCCAGCAGCGGGCCTCTGACCACTGAAGCTTTCTTT.

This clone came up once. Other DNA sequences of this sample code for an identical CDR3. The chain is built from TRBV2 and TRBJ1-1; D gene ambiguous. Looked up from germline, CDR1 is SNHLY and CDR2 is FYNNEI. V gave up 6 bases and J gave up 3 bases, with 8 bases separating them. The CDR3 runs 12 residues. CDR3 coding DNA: TGTGCCAGCAGGGGCCTGTACACTGAAGCTTTCTTT. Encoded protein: CASRGLYTEAFF.

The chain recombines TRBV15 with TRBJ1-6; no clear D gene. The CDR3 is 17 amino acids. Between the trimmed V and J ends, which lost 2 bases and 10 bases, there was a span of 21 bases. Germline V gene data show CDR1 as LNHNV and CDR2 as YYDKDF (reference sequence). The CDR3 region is CATSRSPRGSGKSPLHF. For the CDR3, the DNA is TGTGCCACCAGCAGATCCCCCCGTGGCAGCGGGAAGTCACCCCTCCACTTT.

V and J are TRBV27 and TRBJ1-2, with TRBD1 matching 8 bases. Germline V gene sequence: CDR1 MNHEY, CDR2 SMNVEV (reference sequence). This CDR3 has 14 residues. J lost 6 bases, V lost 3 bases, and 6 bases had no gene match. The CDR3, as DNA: TGTGCCAGCAGTTTCACGGACAGGGACCATGGCTACACCTTC. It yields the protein CASSFTDRDHGYTF.